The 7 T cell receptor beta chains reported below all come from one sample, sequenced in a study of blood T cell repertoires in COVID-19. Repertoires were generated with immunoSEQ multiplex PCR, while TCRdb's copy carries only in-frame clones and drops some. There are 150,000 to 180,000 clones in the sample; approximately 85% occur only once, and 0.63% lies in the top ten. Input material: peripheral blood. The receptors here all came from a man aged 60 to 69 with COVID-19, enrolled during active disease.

This CDR3 reads CASSASGKNSPLHF. In nucleotides, the CDR3 is TGTGCCAGCAGCGCCTCCGGGAAAAATTCACCCCTCCACTTT. The chain is built from TRBV11-3 and TRBJ1-6; D is unresolved. V lost 5 bases to trimming and J lost 7 bases, with 12 bases between them. The CDR3 totals 14 residues. In germline, CDR1 is SGHNT, CDR2 YENEEA.

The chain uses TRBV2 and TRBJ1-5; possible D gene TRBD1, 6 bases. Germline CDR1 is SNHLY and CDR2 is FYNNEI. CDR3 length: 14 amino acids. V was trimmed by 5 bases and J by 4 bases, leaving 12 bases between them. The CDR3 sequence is CASSSQGINQPQHF. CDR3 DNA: TGTGCCAGCAGTTCACAGGGAATTAATCAGCCCCAGCATTTT.

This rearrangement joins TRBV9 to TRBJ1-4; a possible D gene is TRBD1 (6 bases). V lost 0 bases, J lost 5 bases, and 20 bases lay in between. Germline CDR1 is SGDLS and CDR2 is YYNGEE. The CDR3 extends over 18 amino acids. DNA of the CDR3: TGTGCCAGCAGCGTAGTCCCCTCAACAGGGATCATCAATGAAAAACTGTTTTTT. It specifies CASSVVPSTGIINEKLFF.

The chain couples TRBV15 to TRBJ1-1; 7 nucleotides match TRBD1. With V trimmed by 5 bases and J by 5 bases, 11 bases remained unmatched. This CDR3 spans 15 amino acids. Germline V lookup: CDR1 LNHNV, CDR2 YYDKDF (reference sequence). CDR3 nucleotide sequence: TGTGCCACCAGCGGAAAAAACAGGGGAGCGACTGAAGCTTTCTTT. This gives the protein CATSGKNRGATEAFF.

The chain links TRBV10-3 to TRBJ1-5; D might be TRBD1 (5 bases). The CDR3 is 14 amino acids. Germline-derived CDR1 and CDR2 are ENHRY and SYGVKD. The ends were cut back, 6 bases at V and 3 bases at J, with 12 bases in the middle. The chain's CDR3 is CAISQGFVNQPQHF. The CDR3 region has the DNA TGTGCCATCAGCCAGGGTTTCGTCAATCAGCCCCAGCATTTT.

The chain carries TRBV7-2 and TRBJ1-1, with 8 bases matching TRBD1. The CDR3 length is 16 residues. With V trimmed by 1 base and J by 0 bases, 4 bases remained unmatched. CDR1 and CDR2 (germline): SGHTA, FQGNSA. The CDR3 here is CASSLGGQGLNTEAFF. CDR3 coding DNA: TGTGCCAGCAGCTTAGGAGGACAGGGATTGAACACTGAAGCTTTCTTT.

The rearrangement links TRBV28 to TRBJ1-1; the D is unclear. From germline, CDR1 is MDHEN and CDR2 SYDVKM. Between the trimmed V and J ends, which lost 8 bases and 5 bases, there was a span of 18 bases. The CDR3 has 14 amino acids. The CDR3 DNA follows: TGTGCCAGCGCGGGCAGTGGAGATAGGACTGAAGCTTTCTTT. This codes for CASAGSGDRTEAFF. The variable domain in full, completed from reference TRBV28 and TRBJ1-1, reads DVKVTQSSRYLVKRTGEKVFLECVQDMDHENMFWYRQDPGLGLRLIYFSYDVKMKEKGDIPEGYSVSREKKERFSLILESASTNQTSMYLCASAGSGDRTEAFFGQGTRLTVV.